The 8 T cell receptor beta chains reported below all come from one sample, sequenced in a study of control samples from healthy donors and cancer patients. Data came from immunoSEQ multiplex PCR; TCRdb stores just in-frame clones and leaves some out. This table has roughly 88,000 clones, 91% appearing once. Sequencing was carried out using blood. The receptors were sampled from a middle-aged man in good health.

Points on this clone: Different DNA sequences within this sample yield the same CDR3. The V call is TRBV5-1, the J call TRBJ1-1; D perhaps matches TRBD1 (6 bases). CDR3 size: 14 residues. Trimming took 4 bases from V and 2 from J, leaving 12 bases between them. The V gene's germline CDR1 is SGHRS and CDR2 YFSETQ. CDR3: CASSLGGGNTEAFF. In nucleotides, the CDR3 is TGCGCCAGCAGCCTGGGAGGGGGAAACACTGAAGCTTTCTTT.

The chain has TRBV24-1 and TRBJ1-1; D gene ambiguous. The germline V gene has CDR1 KGHDR and CDR2 SFDVKD. The V end lost 7 bases, the J end lost 4 bases, and 15 bases lay between the germline ends. The CDR3 consists of 14 residues. The CDR3 nucleotides read TGTGCCACCAGACTGGGGAGAGGCAGCACTGAAGCTTTCTTT. It encodes CATRLGRGSTEAFF.

The chain is built from TRBV24-1 and TRBJ1-2; TRBD1 is a possible D gene (6 bases). The CDR3 runs to 15 residues. CDR1 KGHDR and CDR2 SFDVKD come from the germline V gene. Trimming took 3 bases from V and 8 from J, leaving 18 bases between them. CDR3 region: CATSDPTKGERGYTF. DNA for the CDR3: TGTGCCACCAGTGATCCTACTAAGGGGGAGAGGGGCTACACCTTC.

About this clone itself: Other DNA sequences in the sample encode the same CDR3. J is TRBJ2-3 and V is TRBV19; D may be TRBD2 (5 bases). V lost 3 bases to trimming and J lost 0 bases, with 10 bases between them. The CDR3 has 15 amino acids. Germline V lookup: CDR1 LNHDA, CDR2 SQIVND (reference sequence). The CDR3 DNA follows: TGTGCCAGTAGTATCGGCGGGTTTAGCACAGATACGCAGTATTTT. Protein sequence: CASSIGGFSTDTQYF. Full variable domain (outside the CDR3, taken from reference TRBV19 and TRBJ2-3): DGGITQSPKYLFRKEGQNVTLSCEQNLNHDAMYWYRQDPGQGLRLIYYSQIVNDFQKGDIAEGYSVSREKKESFPLTVTSAQKNPTAFYLCASSIGGFSTDTQYFGPGTRLTVL.

The V call is TRBV5-1, the J call TRBJ1-2; D possibly corresponds to TRBD1 (5 bases). V was trimmed by 4 bases and J by 2 bases, leaving 12 bases between them. This CDR3 is built from 14 residues. Germline V gene data show CDR1 as SGHRS and CDR2 as YFSETQ. CDR3 protein: CASSPRPGNYGYTF. Here the CDR3 DNA reads TGCGCCAGCAGCCCAAGACCAGGGAACTATGGCTACACCTTC.

V usage is TRBV5-1 and J usage is TRBJ2-5, with D unclear. Trimming stripped 2 bases from V and 5 bases from J, with 19 bases between. Germline V gene data show CDR1 as SGHRS and CDR2 as YFSETQ. This CDR3 has 16 residues. The CDR3 loop is CASSFMAGRARETQYF. The CDR3 nucleotides are TGCGCCAGCAGCTTCATGGCAGGCCGAGCGAGGGAGACCCAGTACTTC.

V usage is TRBV5-8 and J usage is TRBJ1-4, with 9 nucleotides matching TRBD1. The CDR3 extends over 18 amino acids. Germline CDR1 is SGHTS and CDR2 is YDEGEE. V lost 3 bases and J lost 0; bases outside the gene matches: 9. DNA for the CDR3: TGTGCCAGCAGCTCCGGGACAGGGTGGACATCAACTAATGAAAAACTGTTTTTT. It translates to CASSSGTGWTSTNEKLFF.

V is TRBV9 and J is TRBJ1-6; tentatively, D is TRBD1 (5 bases). The CDR3 has 15 residues. The V and J ends lost 4 bases and 7 bases respectively, with 15 bases between them. Germline V CDR1 and CDR2: SGDLS, YYNGEE. CDR3 residues: CASSPKPGPNSPLHF. The CDR3 nucleotides are TGTGCCAGCAGCCCCAAACCGGGACCCAATTCACCCCTCCACTTT.